This T cell receptor (beta chain) was profiled in a study of cytomegalovirus exposure and HLA in healthy donors. Findings of the study overall: Researchers counted 150 to 200 TCR beta chains as cytomegalovirus-associated. It was reported that the classifier diagnosed cytomegalovirus status with high specificity and sensitivity in both the original and validation cohorts. Usually a TCR sequence was rare, but some public TCRs were found in many donors.

On this clone: Its antigen is unknown.

The germline V gene has CDR1 MNHNS and CDR2 SASEGT. CDR3 length: 17 residues. V lost 0 bases and J lost 6, with 20 bases in between. Sequenced by immunoSEQ multiplex PCR; TCRdb stores in-frame clones only, minus some. The sample contains tens of thousands of clones, around 93% of which appear only once. The rearrangement links TRBV6-1 to TRBJ1-2; D is undetermined. This TCR derives from a woman in her 30s in good health and CMV-seropositive. Sequencing was carried out using PBMCs. CDR3 sequence reads: CASSEAGFSGVRNGYTF. As DNA, the CDR3 is TGTGCCAGCAGTGAAGCGGGTTTTTCCGGGGTACGGAATGGCTACACCTTC.